What follows is one TCR beta chain and its context. This table comes from immunoSEQ multiplex PCR, and its TCRdb copy is limited to in-frame clones, with some not included. The sample carries 2 million to 2.5 million clones, more than 80% recorded once. This CDR3 has 17 amino acids. Germline loops: CDR1 MGHDK, CDR2 SYGVNS. The J segment lost 2 bases and the V segment lost 5 bases, leaving 7 bases of the junction unmatched. The record originates from a study of shared clonotypes between healthy human individuals. The chain links TRBV25-1 to TRBJ2-7; TRBD2 matches 15 bases. The clonotype comes from a man aged 18 to 29 in good health. Some clones in this sample may be carry-over from other donors' samples. The sequenced sample was naive CD4+ T cells from PBMCs. As to subset: CD45RA+ positively selected. The CDR3 sequence: CASSKGLAGGIPYEQYF. CDR3 nucleotides: TGTGCCAGCAGTAAGGGACTAGCGGGAGGTATCCCCTACGAGCAGTACTTC.